The sequence of this T cell receptor beta chain was determined in a study of regulatory T cells in long-lasting Graves disease. The authors built TCR beta libraries using iRepertoire HTBI primers and Arm-PCR of CDR3 regions. TCRdb reprocessed the multiplex PCR reads via MiXCR and lists one record per CDR3 protein. This sample has 540,000 or so distinct CDR3 sequences, with approximately 15% found just once. There are many counts of this clonotype. Indicated time point: newly diagnosed GD, antithyroid drugs for less than 3 months. Generation of the TCR library employed RNA extracted from PBMCs. These sequences were also reported in another study, on T cells in Graves' hyperthyroidism and ophthalmopathy.

The source material was peripheral blood mononuclear cells (PBMCs), sampled at new diagnosis, from a patient treated with antithyroid drugs. The TCR was taken from a man aged 25-45 years with Graves disease.

The CDR3 bases are TGCGCCAGCAGCTTGGGGGACTCCACAGATACGCAGTATTTT. This translates into CASSLGDSTDTQYF. The chain uses TRBV5-1 and TRBJ2-3; maybe TRBD2 (6 bases). CDR3 length equals 14 residues. Germline V gives CDR1 SGHRS, CDR2 YFSETQ. V gave up 0 bases and J gave up 2 bases, with 7 bases separating them. Variable domain in full (rest from reference TRBV5-1 and TRBJ2-3): KAGVTQTPRYLIKTRGQQVTLSCSPISGHRSVSWYQQTPGQGLQFLFEYFSETQRNKGNFPGRFSGRQFSNSRSEMNVSTLELGDSALYLCASSLGDSTDTQYFGPGTRLTVL.